This T cell receptor beta chain comes out of a study of neurological immune-mediated disorders. Study results and caveats: Levels of TCR clonal expansion peaked in HTLV-1-associated myelopathy and reached their lowest in multiple sclerosis, under those of healthy controls. The absence of any CDR3 amino acid sequence shared by expanded clones across subjects suggests that repertoires were private in all groups.

V lost 1 base and J 5 bases, leaving 21 bases between the germline ends. The CDR3 covers 18 residues. Many counts were recorded for this clonotype. Its target is unknown. PBMCs numbering 2 million and stored at -80 C yielded the unsorted libraries. Using its own MiXCR run on the 5' RACE reads, TCRdb lists one record per CDR3 protein. Counted here are some 26,000 distinct CDR3 sequences, around 3.2% occurring once; the ten biggest clones make up 6% to 8%. This clonotype originated in a woman younger than 45 with multiple sclerosis. The chain recombines TRBV12-3 or TRBV12-4 with TRBJ1-5; D is ambiguous. The sequencing sample was made of PBMCs. This CDR3 is CASSLGRQKGRRDQPQHF. CDR3 nucleotides: TGTGCCAGCAGTTTAGGCAGACAAAAGGGCCGCAGAGATCAGCCCCAGCATTTT.